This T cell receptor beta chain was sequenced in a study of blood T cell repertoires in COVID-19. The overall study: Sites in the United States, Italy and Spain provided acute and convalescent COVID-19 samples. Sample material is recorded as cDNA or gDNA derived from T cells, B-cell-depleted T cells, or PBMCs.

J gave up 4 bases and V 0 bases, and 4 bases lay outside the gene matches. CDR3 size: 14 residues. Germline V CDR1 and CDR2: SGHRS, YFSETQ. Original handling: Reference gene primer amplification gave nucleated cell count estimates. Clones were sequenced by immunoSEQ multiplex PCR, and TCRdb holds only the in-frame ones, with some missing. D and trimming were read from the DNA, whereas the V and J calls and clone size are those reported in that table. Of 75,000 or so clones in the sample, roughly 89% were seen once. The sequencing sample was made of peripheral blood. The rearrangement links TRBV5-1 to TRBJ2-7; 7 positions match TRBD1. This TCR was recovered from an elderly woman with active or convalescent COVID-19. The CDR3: CASSLAYRGYEQYF. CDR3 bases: TGCGCCAGCAGCTTGGCCTACAGGGGTTACGAGCAGTACTTC. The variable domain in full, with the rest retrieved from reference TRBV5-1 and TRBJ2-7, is KAGVTQTPRYLIKTRGQQVTLSCSPISGHRSVSWYQQTPGQGLQFLFEYFSETQRNKGNFPGRFSGRQFSNSRSEMNVSTLELGDSALYLCASSLAYRGYEQYFGPGTRLTVT.